This passage covers 9 T cell receptor beta chains from one sample sequenced in a study of blood T cell repertoires in COVID-19. Sequencing used immunoSEQ multiplex PCR; TCRdb keeps in-frame clones, though not all of them. The data show about 240,000 clones, roughly four fifths seen once. Sequenced input: peripheral blood. Receptors originate from a woman aged 65 to 85 with acute or convalescent COVID-19.

The chain couples TRBV2 to TRBJ2-2, with 7 bases matching TRBD1. J lost 5 bases, V lost 6 bases, and 6 bases had no gene match. Germline V lookup: CDR1 SNHLY, CDR2 FYNNEI. The CDR3 runs 14 residues. CDR3 in amino acids: CASRGQVGTGELFF. DNA of the CDR3: TGTGCCAGCAGAGGACAGGTTGGAACCGGGGAGCTGTTTTTT.

In its sample, this clone was seen a few times. The V and J genes are TRBV27 and TRBJ2-7; 8 bases fit TRBD1. Germline V lookup: CDR1 MNHEY, CDR2 SMNVEV (reference sequence). The CDR3 totals 14 residues. V lost 4 bases to trimming and J lost 6 bases; unmatched junction nucleotides: 8. The CDR3 DNA sequence: TGTGCCAGCAGTTGGAGGACAGGGAGTGGCGAGCAGTACTTC. Its protein is CASSWRTGSGEQYF.

V gene TRBV11-2 combines with J gene TRBJ2-2; 8 bases are a match to TRBD1. Germline lookup yields CDR1 SGHAT and CDR2 FQNNGV. The CDR3 is 15 amino acids. V lost 0 bases, J lost 7 bases, and 4 bases stayed unmatched. For the CDR3, the DNA is TGTGCCAGCAGCTTAGACAGGGGGCTGGGCGGGGAGCTGTTTTTT. As protein: CASSLDRGLGGELFF.

V is TRBV5-1 and J is TRBJ1-4; 8 bases are a match to TRBD1. The CDR3 covers 16 residues. CDR1 and CDR2 (germline): SGHRS, YFSETQ. V lost 2 bases and J lost 8; bases outside the gene matches: 11. This chain's CDR3 is CASSFSPSGTGEKLFF. The CDR3, as DNA: TGCGCCAGCAGCTTCTCTCCTTCCGGGACAGGAGAAAAACTGTTTTTT. Supplemented by reference TRBV5-1 and TRBJ1-4, the full variable domain reads KAGVTQTPRYLIKTRGQQVTLSCSPISGHRSVSWYQQTPGQGLQFLFEYFSETQRNKGNFPGRFSGRQFSNSRSEMNVSTLELGDSALYLCASSFSPSGTGEKLFFGSGTQLSVL.

The chain has TRBV10-1 and TRBJ1-1; D perhaps matches TRBD1 (5 bases). The V end lost 7 bases, the J end lost 0 bases, and 9 bases lay between the germline ends. The CDR3 sequence is 13 residues long. Germline V gene sequence: CDR1 WNHNN, CDR2 SYGVQD (reference sequence). In DNA, the CDR3 is TGCGCCAGCACCCAGACAGTGAACACTGAAGCTTTCTTT. This encodes CASTQTVNTEAFF.

The rearrangement joins TRBV9 to TRBJ1-1, with D unclear. The V gene's germline CDR1 is SGDLS and CDR2 YYNGEE. V lost 4 bases to trimming and J lost 5 bases, with 9 bases between them. This CDR3 spans 12 amino acids. CDR3 sequence (DNA): TGTGCCAGCAGCACTATAGGAACTGAAGCTTTCTTT. It translates to CASSTIGTEAFF.

The chain links TRBV18 to TRBJ1-3; the D is unclear. Germline V gives CDR1 KGHSH, CDR2 LQKENI. The CDR3 runs to 16 residues. The germline V and J ends were trimmed by 1 base and 2 bases, with 12 bases remaining between them. The CDR3 nucleotides are TGTGCCAGCTCACCACTGCCAGAAACACCTGGAAACACCATATATTTT. Protein: CASSPLPETPGNTIYF.

This clone was found once. CDR3 in DNA: TGTGCCAGCAGTTCCTCTCCTACTAGCACAGATACGCAGTATTTT. It encodes CASSSSPTSTDTQYF. V is TRBV6-6 and J is TRBJ2-3; D unclear. CDR1 and CDR2 (germline): MNHNY, SVGAGI (reference sequence). The V and J ends lost 4 bases and 0 bases respectively, with 11 bases between them. This CDR3 comprises 15 residues.

V and J are TRBV5-1 and TRBJ1-3; maybe TRBD1 (6 bases). There are 15 residues in the CDR3. CDR1 and CDR2 (germline): SGHRS, YFSETQ. V was pared by 4 bases and J by 4 bases, with 15 bases between. CDR3 residues: CASSPAGTSGNTIYF. The DNA of the CDR3 is TGCGCCAGCAGCCCCGCCGGGACATCCGGAAACACCATATATTTT.